This is a list of T cell receptor beta chains from one sample in a study of shared clonotypes between healthy human individuals. The repertoire was sequenced with immunoSEQ multiplex PCR; TCRdb's copy has only in-frame clones and lacks some. The sample records roughly 500,000 clones, 70% to 80% being singletons. The material sequenced was PBMCs. These receptors all come from a woman aged 40 to 55 in good health. Some clones in this sample may be carry-over from other donors' samples. The conserved cysteine and the conserved F or W are not part of the CDR3 here. Fields, in order: V gene, D gene, CDR3 protein. The D gene is left open where the match is weak.

V: TRBV11-2
D: .
CDR3: ASSLAGTETQY

V: TRBV5-6
D: .
CDR3: ASSQPGPAAPLH

V: TRBV7-2
D: .
CDR3: ASSRSGGDTGELF

V: TRBV25-1
D: .
CDR3: ASSEWGGNQPQH

V: TRBV2
D: .
CDR3: ASSRQMNTGELF

V: TRBV18
D: .
CDR3: ASSSNTAGANVLT

V: TRBV19
D: TRBD2
CDR3: ASSAWGTSGQETQY

V: TRBV11-3
D: TRBD2
CDR3: ASSWDSGRAYNEQF

V: TRBV19
D: TRBD2
CDR3: ASSPRPSGYYEQY

V: TRBV25-1
D: .
CDR3: ASSELGQGAKNIQY

V: TRBV28
D: .
CDR3: AALGWTEAF

V: TRBV19
D: .
CDR3: ASSIESGSYNEQF

V: TRBV30
D: TRBD1
CDR3: AWSQGQGAYEQY

V: TRBV6-5
D: .
CDR3: ASNLQGNTEAF

V: TRBV7-6
D: .
CDR3: ASSFRGTDTQY

V: TRBV5-1
D: .
CDR3: ASSLGGWGAQETQY

V: TRBV7-2
D: .
CDR3: ASSFSVPDTQY

V: TRBV6-5
D: .
CDR3: ASWGGAYSNQPQH

V: TRBV10-3
D: .
CDR3: AISQGGGMNTEAF

V: TRBV18
D: .
CDR3: ASSPGIGNQPQH

V: TRBV29-1
D: TRBD1
CDR3: SADRAENTEAF

V: TRBV28
D: TRBD1
CDR3: ASSPQDGQGHNEQF

V: TRBV14
D: TRBD2
CDR3: ASSSRRLAGRYEQY